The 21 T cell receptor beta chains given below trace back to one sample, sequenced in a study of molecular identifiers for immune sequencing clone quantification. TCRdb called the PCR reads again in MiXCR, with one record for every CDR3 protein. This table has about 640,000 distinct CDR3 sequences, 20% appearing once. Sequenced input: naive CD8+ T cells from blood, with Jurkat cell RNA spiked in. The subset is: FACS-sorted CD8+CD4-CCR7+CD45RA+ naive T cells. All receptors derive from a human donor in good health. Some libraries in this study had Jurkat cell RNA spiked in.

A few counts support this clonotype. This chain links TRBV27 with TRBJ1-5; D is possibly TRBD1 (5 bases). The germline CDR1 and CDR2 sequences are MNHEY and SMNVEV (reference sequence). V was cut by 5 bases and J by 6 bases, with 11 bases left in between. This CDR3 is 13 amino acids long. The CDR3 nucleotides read TGTGCCAGCAGTCTGGACACCTCTCAGCCCCAGCATTTT. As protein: CASSLDTSQPQHF.

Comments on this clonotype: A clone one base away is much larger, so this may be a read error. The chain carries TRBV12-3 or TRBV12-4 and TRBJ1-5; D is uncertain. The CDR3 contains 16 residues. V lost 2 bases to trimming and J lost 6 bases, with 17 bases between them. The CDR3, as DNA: TGTGCCAGCAGTTTAAGCAGCGGTTTCATGGGTCAGCCCCAGCATTTT. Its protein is CASSLSSGFMGQPQHF.

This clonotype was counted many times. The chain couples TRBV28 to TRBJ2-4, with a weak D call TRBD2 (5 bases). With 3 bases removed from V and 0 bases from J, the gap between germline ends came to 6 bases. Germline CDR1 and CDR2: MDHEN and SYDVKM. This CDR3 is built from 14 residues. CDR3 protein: CASSFRGAKNIQYF. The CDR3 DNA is TGTGCCAGCAGTTTTCGGGGAGCCAAAAACATTCAGTACTTC.

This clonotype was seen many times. The CDR3 loop reads CASSSRVGNSNQPQHF. The CDR3 region has the DNA TGTGCCAGCAGTAGTCGGGTTGGTAATAGCAATCAGCCCCAGCATTTT. The chain joins TRBV6-5 to TRBJ1-5; D unclear. The CDR3 spans 16 residues. The germline V gene encodes CDR1 MNHEY and CDR2 SVGAGI. V dropped 5 bases and J dropped 0 bases, with 14 bases sitting between them.

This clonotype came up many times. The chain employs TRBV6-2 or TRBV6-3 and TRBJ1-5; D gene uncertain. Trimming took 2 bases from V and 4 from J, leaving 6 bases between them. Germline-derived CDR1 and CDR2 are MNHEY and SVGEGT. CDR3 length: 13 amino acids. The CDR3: CASSYPENQPQHF. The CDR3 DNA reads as TGTGCCAGCAGTTACCCGGAAAATCAGCCCCAGCATTTT.

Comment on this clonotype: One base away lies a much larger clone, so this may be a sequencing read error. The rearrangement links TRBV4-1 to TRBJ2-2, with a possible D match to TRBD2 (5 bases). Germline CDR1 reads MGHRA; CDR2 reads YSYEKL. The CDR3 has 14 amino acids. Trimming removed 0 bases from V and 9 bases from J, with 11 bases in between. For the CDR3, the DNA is TGCGCCAGCAGCCAAGAACGGGGTACCTGGGAGCTGTTTTTT. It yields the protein CASSQERGTWELFF.

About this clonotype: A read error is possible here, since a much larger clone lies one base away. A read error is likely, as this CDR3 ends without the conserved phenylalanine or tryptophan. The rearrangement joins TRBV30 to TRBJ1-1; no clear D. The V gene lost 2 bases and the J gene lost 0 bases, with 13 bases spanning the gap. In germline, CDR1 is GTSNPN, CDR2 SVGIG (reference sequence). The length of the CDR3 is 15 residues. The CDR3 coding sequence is TGTGCCTGGAGTCCCATAGACACCATGAACACTGAAGCTTTCTCT. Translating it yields CAWSPIDTMNTEAFS.

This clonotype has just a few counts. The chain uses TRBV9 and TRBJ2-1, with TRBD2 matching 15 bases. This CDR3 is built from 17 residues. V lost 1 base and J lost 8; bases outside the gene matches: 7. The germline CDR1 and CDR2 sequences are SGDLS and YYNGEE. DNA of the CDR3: TGTGCCAGCAGCGTAAGGACTAGCGGGAGGGCCGGGGATGAGCAGTTCTTC. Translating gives CASSVRTSGRAGDEQFF.

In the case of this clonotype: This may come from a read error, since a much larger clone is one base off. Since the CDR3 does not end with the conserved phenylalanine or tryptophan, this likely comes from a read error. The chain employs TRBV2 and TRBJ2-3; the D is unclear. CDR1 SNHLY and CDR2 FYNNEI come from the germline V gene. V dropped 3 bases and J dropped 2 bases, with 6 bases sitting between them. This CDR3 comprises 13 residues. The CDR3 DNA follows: TGTGCCAGCAGTGATTCAGACACAGATACGCAGTATATT. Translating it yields CASSDSDTDTQYI.

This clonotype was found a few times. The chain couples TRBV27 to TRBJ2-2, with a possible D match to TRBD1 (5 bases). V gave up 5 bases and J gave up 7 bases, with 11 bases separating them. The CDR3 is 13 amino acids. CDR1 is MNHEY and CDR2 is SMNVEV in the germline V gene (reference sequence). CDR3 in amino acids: CASSPQGVGELFF. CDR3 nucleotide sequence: TGTGCCAGCAGTCCGCAGGGCGTCGGGGAGCTGTTTTTT.

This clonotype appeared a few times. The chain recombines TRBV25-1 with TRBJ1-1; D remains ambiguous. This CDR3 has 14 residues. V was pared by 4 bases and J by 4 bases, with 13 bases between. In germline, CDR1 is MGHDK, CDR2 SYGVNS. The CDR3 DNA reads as TGTGCCAGCAGTGCCTTGGGGTTTGGCACTGAAGCTTTCTTT. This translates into CASSALGFGTEAFF.

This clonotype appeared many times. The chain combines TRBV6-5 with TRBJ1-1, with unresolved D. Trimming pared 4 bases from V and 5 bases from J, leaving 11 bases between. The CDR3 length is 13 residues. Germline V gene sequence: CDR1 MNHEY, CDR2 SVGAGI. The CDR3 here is CASSLKGTTEAFF. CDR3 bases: TGTGCCAGCAGTTTAAAGGGTACTACTGAAGCTTTCTTT.

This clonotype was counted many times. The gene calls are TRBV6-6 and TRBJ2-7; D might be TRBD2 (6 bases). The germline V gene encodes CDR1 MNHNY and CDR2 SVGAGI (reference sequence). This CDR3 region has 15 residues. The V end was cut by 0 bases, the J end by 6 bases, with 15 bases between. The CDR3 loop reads CASSYSHDGTSEQYF. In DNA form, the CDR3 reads TGTGCCAGCAGTTACTCACACGACGGGACTTCCGAGCAGTACTTC.

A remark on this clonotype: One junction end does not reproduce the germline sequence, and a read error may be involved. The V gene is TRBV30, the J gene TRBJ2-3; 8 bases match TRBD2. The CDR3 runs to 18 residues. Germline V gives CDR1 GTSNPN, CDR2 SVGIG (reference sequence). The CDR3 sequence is CARSGSSKAGDWTDTQYF. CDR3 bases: TGTGCCCGGAGTGGGTCCTCGAAAGCGGGGGATTGGACAGATACGCAGTATTTT.

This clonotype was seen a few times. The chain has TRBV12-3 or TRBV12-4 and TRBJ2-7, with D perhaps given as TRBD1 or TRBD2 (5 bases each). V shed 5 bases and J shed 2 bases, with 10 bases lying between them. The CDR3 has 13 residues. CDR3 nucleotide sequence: TGTGCCAGCAGTATGGGACGGACCTACGAGCAGTACTTC. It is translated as CASSMGRTYEQYF.

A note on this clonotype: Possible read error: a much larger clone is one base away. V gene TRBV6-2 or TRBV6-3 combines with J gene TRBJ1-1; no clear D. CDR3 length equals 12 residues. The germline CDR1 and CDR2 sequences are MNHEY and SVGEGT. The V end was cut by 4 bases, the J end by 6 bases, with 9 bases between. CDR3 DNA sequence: TGTGCCAGCAGTTCTCGGGTCCCTGAAGCTTTCTTT. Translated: CASSSRVPEAFF.

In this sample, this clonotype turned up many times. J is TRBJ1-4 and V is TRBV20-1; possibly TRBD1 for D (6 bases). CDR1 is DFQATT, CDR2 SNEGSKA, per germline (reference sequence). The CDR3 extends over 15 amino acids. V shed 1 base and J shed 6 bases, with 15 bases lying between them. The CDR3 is CSARVAQGGDEKLFF. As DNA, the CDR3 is TGCAGTGCTAGAGTGGCACAGGGCGGGGATGAAAAACTGTTTTTT.

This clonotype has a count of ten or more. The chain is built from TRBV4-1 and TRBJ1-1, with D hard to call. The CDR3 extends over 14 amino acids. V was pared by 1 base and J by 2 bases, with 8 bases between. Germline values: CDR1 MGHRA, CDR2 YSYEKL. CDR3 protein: CASSQVTLNTEAFF. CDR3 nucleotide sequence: TGCGCCAGCAGCCAAGTTACCCTAAACACTGAAGCTTTCTTT.

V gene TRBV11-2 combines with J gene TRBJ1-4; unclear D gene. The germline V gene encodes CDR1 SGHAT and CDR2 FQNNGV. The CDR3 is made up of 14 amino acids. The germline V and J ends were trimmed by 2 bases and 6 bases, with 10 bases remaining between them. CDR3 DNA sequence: TGTGCCAGCAGCTTATATGGAGATTATGAAAAACTGTTTTTT. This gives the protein CASSLYGDYEKLFF.

The chain's CDR3 is CSARGLAVYNEQFF. DNA of the CDR3: TGCAGTGCTCGGGGACTAGCGGTATACAATGAGCAGTTCTTC. V is TRBV20-1 and J is TRBJ2-1; 11 nucleotides line up with TRBD2. Trimming at V came to 5 bases and at J to 4 bases, leaving 4 bases not matched to a gene. CDR1 is DFQATT, CDR2 SNEGSKA, per germline (reference sequence). There are 14 residues in the CDR3.

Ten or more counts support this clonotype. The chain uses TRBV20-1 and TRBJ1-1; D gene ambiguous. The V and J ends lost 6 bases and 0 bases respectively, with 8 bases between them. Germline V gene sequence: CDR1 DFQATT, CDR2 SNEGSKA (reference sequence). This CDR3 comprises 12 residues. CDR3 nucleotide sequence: TGCAGTGCATCTTGGATGAACACTGAAGCTTTCTTT. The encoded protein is CSASWMNTEAFF.